Included here is one T cell receptor beta chain sequence, with context. Original methodology: Amplification of reference gene primers was used by the study to estimate nucleated cell counts. Generated by immunoSEQ multiplex PCR, the TCRdb table keeps only in-frame clones and is missing some. That table supplies the V and J calls and clone size; D and trimming were determined from the DNA. The sample carries 250,000 to 300,000 clones, around 87% recorded once. These data come from a study of blood T cell repertoires in COVID-19. Study summary: Researchers got acute and convalescent COVID-19 samples from the United States, Italy and Spain.

The germline CDR1 and CDR2 sequences are ENHRY and SYGVKD. V shed 0 bases and J 7 bases; nucleotides not matched to a gene: 4. The CDR3 contains 15 residues. Sequencing was done on a sample of peripheral blood. This chain joins TRBV10-3 and TRBJ2-2; TRBD1 matches at 8 bases. The receptor was derived from a man between 18 and 29 years old with active or convalescent COVID-19. CDR3 protein: CAISESTGVVGELFF. In nucleotides, the CDR3 is TGTGCCATCAGTGAGTCGACAGGGGTTGTCGGGGAGCTGTTTTTT.